This T cell receptor beta chain was recovered during a study of blood T cell repertoires in COVID-19. Sequenced by immunoSEQ multiplex PCR; TCRdb stores in-frame clones only, minus some. The sample has hundreds of thousands of clones; 85% to 90% are singletons. CDR3 size: 13 residues. CDR1 and CDR2 from the germline V gene are GTSNPN and SVGIG (reference sequence). V gave up 3 bases and J gave up 10 bases; unmatched junction bases: 10. The source is a woman between 45 and 65 years old with COVID-19, enrolled during active disease. The V and J genes are TRBV30 and TRBJ1-2; 8 nucleotides match TRBD1. Sample: peripheral blood. The CDR3 region is CAWSFQGADDYTF. The DNA for the CDR3 is TGTGCCTGGAGCTTTCAGGGGGCGGACGACTACACCTTC.